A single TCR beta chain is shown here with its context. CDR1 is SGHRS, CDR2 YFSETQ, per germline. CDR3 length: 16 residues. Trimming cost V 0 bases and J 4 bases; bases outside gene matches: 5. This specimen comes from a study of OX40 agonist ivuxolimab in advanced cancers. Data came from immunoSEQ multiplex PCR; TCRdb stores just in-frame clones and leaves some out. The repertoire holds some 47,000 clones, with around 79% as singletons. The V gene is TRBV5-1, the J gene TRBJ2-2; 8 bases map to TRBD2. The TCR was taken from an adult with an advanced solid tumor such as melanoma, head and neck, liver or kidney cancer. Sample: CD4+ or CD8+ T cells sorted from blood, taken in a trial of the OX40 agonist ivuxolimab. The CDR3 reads CASSLEAGVGTGELFF. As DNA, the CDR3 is TGCGCCAGCAGCTTGGAAGCGGGAGTCGGCACCGGGGAGCTGTTTTTT.